What follows are 27 T cell receptor beta chains derived from one specimen sequenced in a study of regulatory T cells in long-lasting Graves disease. Relying on iRepertoire HTBI primers and Arm-PCR of CDR3 regions, the team built TCR beta libraries. A single record per CDR3 protein comes from TCRdb applying MiXCR to the multiplex PCR reads. The sample shows just over 600,000 distinct CDR3 sequences, approximately 15% of them seen only once. Stated time point: newly diagnosed GD, antithyroid drugs for less than 3 months. Preparation of the TCR library used RNA extracted from PBMCs. The same sample was also used in a study of T cells in Graves' hyperthyroidism and ophthalmopathy.

Sequences were derived from peripheral blood mononuclear cells (PBMCs), sampled at new diagnosis, from a patient treated with antithyroid drugs. These receptors all stem from a woman younger than 45 with Graves disease.

The table lists this clonotype with many counts. The CDR3 loop is CASSYSVGTEETQYF. DNA for the CDR3: TGTGCCAGCAGTTACTCCGTCGGGACAGAAGAGACCCAGTACTTC. V is TRBV6-2 or TRBV6-3 and J is TRBJ2-5, with 7 bases that match TRBD1. Germline CDR1 and CDR2: MNHEY and SVGEGT. V trimming: 0 bases; J trimming: 3 bases; junction bases outside the gene matches: 4. CDR3 length: 15 amino acids.

CDR3 residues: CSVVGSTYEQYF. In DNA, the CDR3 is TGCAGCGTTGTTGGGAGCACCTACGAGCAGTACTTC. V usage is TRBV29-1 and J usage is TRBJ2-7, with D perhaps matching TRBD2 (5 bases). V dropped 4 bases and J dropped 2 bases, with 9 bases sitting between them. The CDR3 loop spans 12 amino acids. Germline V gene data show CDR1 as SQVTM and CDR2 as ANQGSEA.

This clonotype was counted a few times. V gene TRBV28 combines with J gene TRBJ2-2; D perhaps matches TRBD2 (5 bases). This CDR3 has 14 residues. The germline V gene has CDR1 MDHEN and CDR2 SYDVKM. Between the trimmed V and J ends, which lost 1 base and 5 bases, there was a span of 8 bases. The DNA for the CDR3 is TGTGCCAGCAGTTTATTCGGGGAGACCGGGGAGCTGTTTTTT. Translated: CASSLFGETGELFF.

This clonotype was seen many times. The chain is built from TRBV6-1 and TRBJ1-5, with 9 bases that match TRBD1. CDR1 is MNHNS, CDR2 SASEGT, per germline. J lost 7 bases, V lost 4 bases, and 8 bases had no gene match. CDR3 length: 15 amino acids. CDR3 protein: CASSGRDRVGQPQHF. CDR3 in DNA: TGTGCCAGCAGTGGCAGGGACAGGGTTGGACAGCCCCAGCATTTT.

In its sample, this clonotype was seen a few times. The junction does not match germline at one end; this may be a read error. V usage is TRBV27 and J usage is TRBJ2-3; 12 bases agree with TRBD2. This CDR3 spans 16 amino acids. The germline CDR1 and CDR2 sequences are MNHEY and SMNVEV (reference sequence). The chain's CDR3 is CASSQDATSGRNAQYF. CDR3 nucleotide sequence: TGCGCCAGCAGCCAAGACGCGACTAGCGGGAGAAATGCGCAGTATTTT.

This clonotype was observed many times. V is TRBV28 and J is TRBJ2-5; 7 positions match TRBD1. Germline loops: CDR1 MDHEN, CDR2 SYDVKM. Trimming took 2 bases from V and 3 from J; bases not matched to a gene: 6. The CDR3 is made up of 15 amino acids. CDR3 protein: CASSLPSTGKETQYF. The DNA of the CDR3 is TGTGCCAGCAGTTTACCGTCGACAGGGAAAGAGACCCAGTACTTC.

The rearrangement joins TRBV2 to TRBJ1-3; TRBD1 is a possible D gene (5 bases). In germline, CDR1 is SNHLY, CDR2 FYNNEI. There are 17 residues in the CDR3. The ends were cut back, 4 bases at V and 0 bases at J, with 16 bases in the middle. The CDR3 nucleotides read TGTGCCAGCAGTGGGGGGACGGGACGGAGCTCTGGAAACACCATATATTTT. Protein product: CASSGGTGRSSGNTIYF.

This clonotype was observed at least ten times. The chain recombines TRBV28 with TRBJ2-1; D remains unclear. V was pared by 9 bases and J by 5 bases, with 14 bases between. Germline-derived CDR1 and CDR2 are MDHEN and SYDVKM. This CDR3 region has 13 residues. CDR3 DNA: TGTGCCAGTGGATTGTTCCGGAACAATGAGCAGTTCTTC. Protein: CASGLFRNNEQFF.

The chain employs TRBV19 and TRBJ2-1, with D unresolved. V lost 3 bases and J lost 8, with 8 bases in between. CDR1 LNHDA and CDR2 SQIVND come from the germline V gene (reference sequence). This CDR3 has 12 amino acids. CDR3 sequence reads: CASSIDRDEQFF. The CDR3 bases are TGTGCCAGTAGTATTGACCGGGATGAGCAGTTCTTC.

This clonotype was seen a handful of times. The rearrangement uses TRBV6-5 and TRBJ1-5; D remains ambiguous. Germline values: CDR1 MNHEY, CDR2 SVGAGI. With 0 bases removed from V and 0 bases from J, the gap between germline ends came to 12 bases. The CDR3 is 17 residues long. The CDR3, as DNA: TGTGCCAGCAGTTACTCGAGCGGGAAAAATAGCAATCAGCCCCAGCATTTT. It yields the protein CASSYSSGKNSNQPQHF.

This clonotype has at least ten counts. The genes are TRBV27 and TRBJ2-7; D remains unclear. Germline CDR1 and CDR2: MNHEY and SMNVEV (reference sequence). The CDR3 is 13 residues long. V was shortened by 3 bases and J by 4 bases, with 10 bases between the two germline ends. The CDR3: CASSFSTGYEQYF. For the CDR3, the DNA is TGTGCCAGCAGTTTTTCGACTGGTTACGAGCAGTACTTC.

The chain has TRBV18 and TRBJ2-1, with D uncertain. V dropped 0 bases and J dropped 9 bases, with 18 bases sitting between them. The CDR3 is 16 amino acids. Germline CDR1 is KGHSH and CDR2 is LQKENI. CDR3 protein: CASSPPARKGNREQFF. The DNA for the CDR3 is TGTGCCAGCTCACCACCGGCTCGAAAAGGGAACCGTGAGCAGTTCTTC.

This clonotype was counted ten times or more. The chain links TRBV28 to TRBJ1-2, with TRBD1 matching 7 bases. Germline values: CDR1 MDHEN, CDR2 SYDVKM. The length of the CDR3 is 14 residues. V shed 8 bases and J 6 bases; nucleotides not matched to a gene: 12. CDR3 nucleotide sequence: TGTGCCAGCGTCTCTCCGGACAGGTACCATGGCTACACCTTC. This codes for CASVSPDRYHGYTF.

The sample holds many counts of this clonotype. This chain connects TRBV20-1 to TRBJ2-3; TRBD2 might be the D (5 bases). V was pared by 3 bases and J by 4 bases, with 14 bases between. The germline V gene encodes CDR1 DFQATT and CDR2 SNEGSKA (reference sequence). This CDR3 region has 14 residues. CDR3: CSASRSKAADTQYF. CDR3 nucleotides: TGCAGTGCTAGTCGGTCAAAAGCGGCAGATACGCAGTATTTT.

This chain links TRBV7-9 with TRBJ1-6, with TRBD1 matching 7 bases. Germline lookup yields CDR1 SEHNR and CDR2 FQNEAQ (reference sequence). This CDR3 contains 15 residues. V lost 5 bases to trimming and J lost 7 bases; unmatched junction nucleotides: 8. The CDR3 DNA follows: TGTGCCAGCAGCCCCGCGGACAGGACGAATTCACCCCTCCACTTT. It specifies CASSPADRTNSPLHF.

In its sample, this clonotype was seen many times. The chain is built from TRBV2 and TRBJ2-2, with 10 bases aligning to TRBD1. The CDR3 sequence is 15 residues long. Germline values: CDR1 SNHLY, CDR2 FYNNEI. V shed 6 bases, J shed 5 bases, and the junction held 6 bases outside the gene matches. The CDR3 is CASSPPGQGTGELFF. The CDR3 DNA reads as TGTGCCAGCAGCCCACCGGGACAGGGGACCGGGGAGCTGTTTTTT.

The chain has TRBV6-9 and TRBJ2-1, with 10 bases that match TRBD2. Germline V gene sequence: CDR1 MNHGY, CDR2 SVAAGI. Trimming took 3 bases from V and 6 from J; bases not matched to a gene: 5. The CDR3 has 15 residues. CDR3 bases: TGTGCCAGCAGTTACGAAAGCGGGAGGGGCAATGAGCAGTTCTTC. It translates to CASSYESGRGNEQFF.

Many counts were recorded for this clonotype. J is TRBJ2-7 and V is TRBV24-1; 9 bases match TRBD2. CDR1 KGHDR and CDR2 SFDVKD come from the germline V gene. V was pared by 3 bases and J by 2 bases, with 4 bases of the junction left unmatched. The CDR3 extends over 15 amino acids. The CDR3 region is CATSDPLAGTYEQYF. The CDR3 bases are TGTGCCACCAGTGATCCTCTAGCGGGGACCTACGAGCAGTACTTC.

This clonotype occurred a few times. This rearrangement joins TRBV30 to TRBJ2-7; D is ambiguous. V lost 3 bases to trimming and J lost 2 bases, with 5 bases between them. This CDR3 spans 11 amino acids. Germline CDR1 reads GTSNPN; CDR2 reads SVGIG (reference sequence). The CDR3 coding sequence is TGTGCCTGGAGGATCACCTACGAGCAGTACTTC. Protein sequence: CAWRITYEQYF. Together with reference TRBV30 and TRBJ2-7, the CDR3 gives the full variable domain: SQTIHQWPATLVQPVGSPLSLECTVEGTSNPNLYWYRQAAGRGLQLLFYSVGIGQISSEVPQNLSASRPQDRQFILSSKKLLLSDSGFYLCAWRITYEQYFGPGTRLTVT.

This clonotype was detected a few times. It is likely a read error, because the conserved phenylalanine at the end of the CDR3 is missing. The chain employs TRBV2 and TRBJ1-2; maybe TRBD1 (6 bases). Germline V lookup: CDR1 SNHLY, CDR2 FYNNEI. V dropped 7 bases and J dropped 8 bases, with 23 bases sitting between them. CDR3 length: 15 residues. CDR3 sequence reads: CASIGAGARGGGYTS. The CDR3 DNA sequence: TGTGCCAGCATAGGTGCCGGGGCCCGAGGGGGAGGCTACACCTCC.

This clonotype has only a few counts. The chain uses TRBV20-1 and TRBJ1-3; D gene ambiguous. V lost 5 bases, J lost 8 bases, and 10 bases lay in between. Germline V CDR1 and CDR2: DFQATT, SNEGSKA (reference sequence). CDR3 length equals 11 residues. The CDR3 DNA reads as TGCAGTGCTTATGATGGGGACACCATATATTTT. It encodes CSAYDGDTIYF.

In its sample, this clonotype was seen many times. J is TRBJ2-3 and V is TRBV6-2 or TRBV6-3; 9 positions match TRBD1. The CDR3 length is 15 residues. Germline V lookup: CDR1 MNHEY, CDR2 SVGEGT. The V segment lost 0 bases and the J segment 4 bases; nucleotides outside the gene matches: 2. CDR3 in DNA: TGTGCCAGCAGTTACTCGGGGACAGGGTCAGATACGCAGTATTTT. Its protein is CASSYSGTGSDTQYF.

The CDR3 DNA follows: TGTGCCAGCAGCCCGCAGACTAGCGGGGACCCGGTCGATGAGCAGTTCTTC. Translating it yields CASSPQTSGDPVDEQFF. The rearrangement links TRBV7-6 to TRBJ2-1; 11 bases match TRBD2. There are 17 residues in the CDR3. V lost 5 bases to trimming and J lost 8 bases; unmatched junction nucleotides: 14. Germline CDR1 is SGHVS and CDR2 is FNYEAQ.

This clonotype showed up many times. The chain recombines TRBV11-1 with TRBJ2-7; D tentatively fits TRBD1 or TRBD2 (5 bases each). The CDR3 length is 13 residues. V was cut by 8 bases and J by 5 bases, with 16 bases left in between. In germline, CDR1 is SGHAT, CDR2 FQDESV (reference sequence). CDR3 nucleotides: TGTGCCAGCGCCAGAAAGAGGGACCACGAGCAGTACTTC. Translation: CASARKRDHEQYF.

V is TRBV5-1 and J is TRBJ2-1, with TRBD2 matching 9 bases. V was pared by 4 bases and J by 6 bases, with 5 bases of the junction left unmatched. The CDR3 is 14 residues long. Germline V gives CDR1 SGHRS, CDR2 YFSETQ. The CDR3 coding sequence is TGCGCCAGCAGCCGACTAGCGGAGCTCAATGAGCAGTTCTTC. Residues: CASSRLAELNEQFF.

This clonotype was found a few times. This chain uses TRBV5-1 with TRBJ1-1; D is unclear. V lost 0 bases and J 3 bases, leaving 12 bases between the germline ends. Germline assignment: CDR1 SGHRS and CDR2 YFSETQ. The CDR3 is made up of 15 amino acids. CDR3 sequence reads: CASSLDFGIDTEAFF. CDR3 nucleotide sequence: TGCGCCAGCAGCTTGGACTTTGGGATCGACACTGAAGCTTTCTTT.

This clonotype was seen ten or more times. The chain carries TRBV12-3 or TRBV12-4 and TRBJ2-3; tentative D call: TRBD2 (5 bases). V lost 4 bases, J lost 5 bases, and 7 bases lay in between. This CDR3 contains 12 residues. The CDR3 loop is CASSYREDTQYF. CDR3 coding DNA: TGTGCCAGCAGTTACCGGGAAGATACGCAGTATTTT.